Listed below are T cell receptor beta chains from one sample, sequenced in a study of blood T cell repertoires in COVID-19. The protocol was immunoSEQ multiplex PCR, while the TCRdb copy is restricted to in-frame clones and leaves out a portion. The table has 65,000 to 95,000 clones, 60% to 80% seen once. The sample was peripheral blood. The receptors stem from a man in his sixties with COVID-19, enrolled during active disease. The CDR3 runs from the conserved cysteine through the conserved F or W. D genes are given only for firm matches. Clone size is not always given. Where it is, it says once, few, many or a class for expanded clones.

cdr3_length	v_call	clone_size	j_call	d_call	cdr3_nt	cdr3_aa
13	TRBV3-1/TRBV3-2	once	TRBJ1-3	NA	TGTGCCAGCAACCCCAGCTCTGGAAACACCATATATTTT	CASNPSSGNTIYF
13	TRBV15	few	TRBJ2-7	NA	TGTGCCACCAGCAGAGAGACTTCCTACGAGCAGTACTTC	CATSRETSYEQYF
15	TRBV7-3	NA	TRBJ2-2	TRBD2	TGTGCCAGCAGCTTAACCGCGGGAGTAACCGGGGAGCTGTTTTTT	CASSLTAGVTGELFF
14	TRBV4-3	NA	TRBJ2-2	NA	TGCGCCAGCAGCCAAGAGACTAGTGTTGGGGAGCTGTTTTTT	CASSQETSVGELFF
14	TRBV7-9	NA	TRBJ1-5	NA	TGTGCCAGCAGCGGTGGTGGAGTGAATCAGCCCCAGCATTTT	CASSGGGVNQPQHF
14	TRBV4-2	few	TRBJ2-3	TRBD2	TGTGCCAGCGGGGGGGGAATATCGACAGATACGCAGTATTTT	CASGGGISTDTQYF
14	TRBV2	NA	TRBJ1-2	TRBD1	TGTGCCAGCAGGATACAGGGGGCGAGCTATGGCTACACCTTC	CASRIQGASYGYTF
14	TRBV4-3	NA	TRBJ2-7	TRBD1	TGCGCCAGCAGCCGTGGACAGGGAAGCTACGAGCAGTACTTC	CASSRGQGSYEQYF
15	TRBV7-2	once	TRBJ2-1	TRBD2	TGTGCCAGCAGCCCGTTAGCGGGAGGGCACAATGAGCAGTTCTTC	CASSPLAGGHNEQFF
14	TRBV5-4	NA	TRBJ2-5	TRBD1	TGTGCCAGCAGCTTGGACAGGGGGTGGGAGACCCAGTACTTC	CASSLDRGWETQYF
12	TRBV11-2	NA	TRBJ2-7	TRBD2	TGTGCCAGCTCCGGGGGGTACGACGAGCAGTACTTC	CASSGGYDEQYF
14	TRBV25-1	once	TRBJ2-3	TRBD1	TGTGCCAGCAGCCCAGGGGGATACACAGATACGCAGTATTTT	CASSPGGYTDTQYF